The sample holds many counts of the clone carrying this T cell receptor (beta chain). Its antigen is not identified. This entry comes from a study of blood T cells in healthy people across ages. Across the whole study: Every two T cells gave about one barcoded beta molecule via template switching. Overall study results and limits: In these data, TCR beta diversity tracked strongly with naive T cell percentage. TCR beta diversity, measured per million T cells, fell in a roughly linear way with age.

A second roughly 6 to 11 cycle PCR used barcoded and J-beta primers. TCRdb itself ran the 5' RACE reads through MiXCR, one entry per CDR3 protein. The sample has more than 1,400,000 distinct CDR3 sequences, 35% to 45% seen once; the top ten hold 7% to 9%. The TCR originated in a woman between 18 and 29 years old in good health. Sequences were obtained from blood.

The CDR3 spells CASSLHGTVYEQYF. The CDR3 nucleotides read TGTGCCAGCAGTTTACACGGGACAGTTTACGAGCAGTACTTC. The chain links TRBV27 to TRBJ2-7; 7 bases map to TRBD1. V was clipped by 2 bases and J by 4 bases; unmatched bases: 5. Germline CDR1 is MNHEY and CDR2 is SMNVEV (reference sequence). The CDR3 length is 14 residues.